This paragraph reports one T cell receptor beta chain. This entry belongs to a study of technical replicates of blood from a few donors. The germline V and J ends were trimmed by 2 bases and 2 bases, with 14 bases remaining between them. CDR3 length equals 16 residues. Germline V CDR1 and CDR2: LGHNA, YSLEER. The data were produced by immunoSEQ multiplex PCR, yet TCRdb's version contains in-frame clones alone and is incomplete. The data contain about 100,000 clones, around 96% of them seen just once; the ten biggest clones take up about 0.35%. The chain has TRBV4-3 and TRBJ2-3; D is possibly TRBD1 (5 bases). Material for sequencing was T cells isolated from PBMCs. The receptor's source is a human donor in good health. The CDR3: CASSQSLQALTDTQYF. The CDR3, as DNA: TGCGCCAGCAGCCAAAGTTTACAGGCGCTCACAGATACGCAGTATTTT.